What follows is one T cell receptor beta chain and its context. Its antigen is still unknown. This specimen belongs to a study of beta chain features in type 1 diabetes. Across the whole study: No patient-donor differences in age, gender, total cells or subset yield.

Study findings and constraints: The question left open here concerned HLA type influencing TCRB rearrangement. A greater similarity of naive, central memory and Treg TCRB repertoires was seen among patients than among healthy donors. PCR might favor shorter templates, but any such skew would affect patients and controls equally.

Sequencing targeted expressed TCRB transcripts, as all isolated RNA had been reverse transcribed. Here immunoSEQ multiplex PCR was the method, and the copy in TCRdb shows in-frame clones only, minus some. In the table there are some 220,000 clones, around 9.9% of which are singletons. The trim removed 5 bases at V and 7 bases at J, leaving 10 bases unmatched. The CDR3 is made up of 14 amino acids. Germline V gene sequence: CDR1 SNHLY, CDR2 FYNNEI. Sequencing was performed on central memory CD4+ T cells from blood. The rearrangement uses TRBV2 and TRBJ2-7; 8 bases agree with TRBD1. The sequence came from a man between 18 and 29 years old in good health. The CDR3, as DNA: TGTGCCAGCAGTTATCAGGGGGCGCAAGGGGAGCAGTACTTC. Translation: CASSYQGAQGEQYF.